These T cell receptor beta chains were read from a single sample in a study of control samples from healthy donors and cancer patients. Produced via immunoSEQ multiplex PCR; TCRdb's table is partial and in-frame only. The sample includes around 130,000 clones, 85% to 90% of them seen just once. The sample was PBMCs. The receptors originated from a man aged 45-65 years with head and neck cancer. Each CDR3 is given with its conserved first and last residue. A D gene is named only where the DNA matches it firmly. For some rows the clone size is stated as once, few or many, or as a class when expanded; others skip it.

D gene: .
clone size: few
V gene: TRBV10-3
J gene: TRBJ1-4
CDR3 protein: CAISERGSQKLFF
CDR3 DNA: TGTGCCATCAGTGAACGGGGCTCCCAAAAACTGTTTTTT

D gene: .
clone size: .
V gene: TRBV28
J gene: TRBJ2-1
CDR3 protein: CASTPLGFSYNEQFF
CDR3 DNA: TGTGCCAGCACCCCTTTGGGTTTCTCCTACAATGAGCAGTTCTTC

D gene: TRBD2
clone size: once
V gene: TRBV7-2
J gene: TRBJ2-7
CDR3 protein: CASSLPLGTSGGNSYEQYF
CDR3 DNA: TGTGCCAGCAGCTTACCCCTCGGGACTAGCGGGGGGAACTCCTACGAGCAGTACTTC

D gene: .
clone size: .
V gene: TRBV4-1
J gene: TRBJ2-1
CDR3 protein: CASSQEGAVNEQFF
CDR3 DNA: TGCGCCAGCAGCCAGGAGGGGGCGGTTAATGAGCAGTTCTTC

D gene: .
clone size: .
V gene: TRBV11-2
J gene: TRBJ1-3
CDR3 protein: CASSSPSGNTIYF
CDR3 DNA: TGTGCCAGCAGCTCCCCCTCTGGAAACACCATATATTTT

D gene: .
clone size: .
V gene: TRBV6-5
J gene: TRBJ1-2
CDR3 protein: CASSSRDQFYGYTF
CDR3 DNA: TGTGCCAGCAGCTCGCGGGACCAATTCTATGGCTACACCTTC

D gene: TRBD1
clone size: few
V gene: TRBV12-3/TRBV12-4
J gene: TRBJ1-2
CDR3 protein: CASSLDRVGGYTF
CDR3 DNA: TGTGCCAGCAGTTTGGACAGGGTTGGTGGCTACACCTTC

D gene: .
clone size: .
V gene: TRBV28
J gene: TRBJ1-1
CDR3 protein: CASTLLRGTTEAFF
CDR3 DNA: TGTGCCAGTACCCTCCTGAGAGGAACCACTGAAGCTTTCTTT

D gene: TRBD1
clone size: once
V gene: TRBV7-2
J gene: TRBJ2-3
CDR3 protein: CASSQQGGTDTQYF
CDR3 DNA: TGTGCCAGCAGCCAACAGGGGGGCACAGATACGCAGTATTTT

D gene: .
clone size: .
V gene: TRBV7-9
J gene: TRBJ1-4
CDR3 protein: CASSFSSGETNEKLFF
CDR3 DNA: TGTGCCAGCAGCTTCAGTTCGGGCGAAACTAATGAAAAACTGTTTTTT

D gene: .
clone size: .
V gene: TRBV6-6
J gene: TRBJ1-1
CDR3 protein: CASRRDDGITEAFF
CDR3 DNA: TGTGCCAGCAGGAGGGACGACGGGATCACTGAAGCTTTCTTT

D gene: .
clone size: .
V gene: TRBV19
J gene: TRBJ1-2
CDR3 protein: CASSIEVRGNYGYTF
CDR3 DNA: TGTGCCAGTAGTATTGAGGTTAGAGGGAACTATGGCTACACCTTC

D gene: .
clone size: .
V gene: TRBV7-9
J gene: TRBJ1-3
CDR3 protein: CASSYSGIQGTIYF
CDR3 DNA: TGTGCCAGCAGCTACTCCGGAATACAGGGCACCATATATTTT

D gene: .
clone size: .
V gene: TRBV28
J gene: TRBJ1-5
CDR3 protein: CASTFGGVSQPQHF
CDR3 DNA: TGTGCCAGCACCTTTGGAGGGGTGTCTCAGCCCCAGCATTTT

D gene: .
clone size: .
V gene: TRBV4-1
J gene: TRBJ1-1
CDR3 protein: CASSQVGIEAFF
CDR3 DNA: TGCGCCAGCAGCCAAGTCGGGATCGAAGCTTTCTTT

D gene: TRBD2
clone size: .
V gene: TRBV24-1
J gene: TRBJ2-1
CDR3 protein: CATSAPPGGASGSRSYNEQFF
CDR3 DNA: TGTGCCACCAGTGCCCCCCCTGGGGGGGCTAGCGGGAGCAGGTCCTACAATGAGCAGTTCTTC

D gene: TRBD1
clone size: .
V gene: TRBV5-1
J gene: TRBJ2-1
CDR3 protein: CASSHLATGVYNEQFF
CDR3 DNA: TGCGCCAGCAGCCACCTAGCGACAGGGGTCTACAATGAGCAGTTCTTC

D gene: .
clone size: .
V gene: TRBV14
J gene: TRBJ2-7
CDR3 protein: CASSQDSGGAFYEQYF
CDR3 DNA: TGTGCCAGCAGCCAAGATTCCGGGGGCGCCTTCTACGAGCAGTACTTC

D gene: .
clone size: once
V gene: TRBV24-1
J gene: TRBJ1-2
CDR3 protein: CATSDYDYGYTF
CDR3 DNA: TGTGCCACCAGTGATTACGACTATGGCTACACCTTC

D gene: TRBD2
clone size: .
V gene: TRBV24-1
J gene: TRBJ2-1
CDR3 protein: CATSESGMANEQFF
CDR3 DNA: TGTGCCACCAGTGAGAGCGGGATGGCGAATGAGCAGTTCTTC

D gene: .
clone size: .
V gene: TRBV10-3
J gene: TRBJ2-7
CDR3 protein: CAISDNSYEQYF
CDR3 DNA: TGTGCCATCAGTGACAATTCCTACGAGCAGTACTTC

D gene: .
clone size: few
V gene: TRBV13
J gene: TRBJ2-3
CDR3 protein: CASSLSASTSTDTQYF
CDR3 DNA: TGTGCCAGCAGCTTATCGGCCAGCACTAGCACAGATACGCAGTATTTT

D gene: TRBD1
clone size: .
V gene: TRBV3-1/TRBV3-2
J gene: TRBJ1-2
CDR3 protein: CASSQAGTGNYGYTF
CDR3 DNA: TGTGCCAGCAGCCAAGCCGGGACAGGGAACTATGGCTACACCTTC

D gene: .
clone size: .
V gene: TRBV2
J gene: TRBJ2-6
CDR3 protein: CASRTGPSSGANVLTF
CDR3 DNA: TGTGCCAGCAGGACAGGACCTAGCTCTGGGGCCAACGTCCTGACTTTC

D gene: .
clone size: .
V gene: TRBV4-2
J gene: TRBJ1-3
CDR3 protein: CASSSQSSGNTIYF
CDR3 DNA: TGTGCCAGCAGCTCACAGAGCTCTGGAAACACCATATATTTT